What follows are 28 T cell receptor beta chains derived from one specimen sequenced in a study of beta chain features in type 1 diabetes. Study-wide findings and caveats: TCRB CDR3s from Type 1 diabetes patients were moderately but significantly shorter in all four CD4+ subsets.

The antigens of these receptors remain unknown. Expressed TCRB transcripts were sequenced because the isolated RNA had all been reverse transcribed beforehand. The assay was immunoSEQ multiplex PCR, and TCRdb's table has in-frame clones only and misses some. The table includes 200,000 to 300,000 clones, 11% to 15% detected once. The sequenced sample consisted of naive CD4+ T cells from blood. Every receptor here comes from a man aged 25-40 years with type 1 diabetes.

This clone was counted only a few times. The V and J genes are TRBV27 and TRBJ2-2; TRBD1 matches 10 bases. CDR1 MNHEY and CDR2 SMNVEV come from the germline V gene (reference sequence). Losses at the gene ends were 6 bases for V and 5 bases for J; bases not matched to a gene: 3. The CDR3 is made up of 14 amino acids. The CDR3 region has the DNA TGTGCCAGCAGCCTGGACAGGGGGACCGGGGAGCTGTTTTTT. Its protein product is CASSLDRGTGELFF.

Written as DNA, the CDR3 is TGTGCCTGGAGAGGACAGGGGGGGTACGATCTCGAGCAGTACTTC. It specifies CAWRGQGGYDLEQYF. The chain has TRBV30 and TRBJ2-7, with 10 bases aligning to TRBD1. Per the germline V gene, CDR1 is GTSNPN and CDR2 is SVGIG (reference sequence). The CDR3 runs to 15 residues. The V segment lost 3 bases and the J segment 6 bases; nucleotides outside the gene matches: 11.

This clone was observed a handful of times. This rearrangement joins TRBV28 to TRBJ2-7; weak D call: TRBD2 (6 bases). CDR1 is MDHEN, CDR2 SYDVKM, per germline. The CDR3 has 15 residues. Trimming shortened V by 11 bases and J by 0 bases, and 20 bases separated the two germline ends. The CDR3 loop is CAPPSRGKGSYEQYF. The CDR3 DNA sequence: TGTGCCCCCCCAAGCCGGGGGAAAGGCTCCTACGAGCAGTACTTC.

The V and J genes are TRBV7-9 and TRBJ2-5; TRBD1 matches at 7 bases. Germline assignment: CDR1 SEHNR and CDR2 FQNEAQ (reference sequence). The CDR3 has 16 amino acids. V was clipped by 4 bases and J by 0 bases; unmatched bases: 8. CDR3 sequence: CASSSSSTGNQETQYF. In nucleotides, the CDR3 is TGTGCCAGCAGCTCAAGCTCGACAGGGAACCAAGAGACCCAGTACTTC. The variable domain in full, with the rest retrieved from reference TRBV7-9 and TRBJ2-5, is DTGVSQNPRHKITKRGQNVTFRCDPISEHNRLYWYRQTLGQGPEFLTYFQNEAQLEKSRLLSDRFSAERPKGSFSTLEIQRTEQGDSAMYLCASSSSSTGNQETQYFGPGTRLLVL.

The chain links TRBV6-1 to TRBJ2-7, with a weak D call TRBD1 (6 bases). V gave up 4 bases and J gave up 7 bases, with 11 bases separating them. The germline gives CDR1 MNHNS, CDR2 SASEGT. The CDR3 covers 12 residues. CDR3 DNA sequence: TGTGCCAGCAGTGTACAGGGTGGAGAGCAGTACTTC. Translation gives CASSVQGGEQYF.

This clone was detected only a few times. CDR3 nucleotides: TGTGCCAGCTCCCAGGGTTTGGACACTGAAGCTTTCTTT. Translating it yields CASSQGLDTEAFF. The genes are TRBV18 and TRBJ1-1; TRBD1 is a possible D gene (5 bases). Germline CDR1 KGHSH, CDR2 LQKENI. CDR3 length: 13 amino acids. The V gene lost 6 bases and the J gene lost 3 bases, with 11 bases spanning the gap.

This rearrangement joins TRBV6-1 to TRBJ2-5; 9 bases map to TRBD1. V dropped 6 bases and J dropped 5; count of bases not matched to a gene: 7. Germline V lookup: CDR1 MNHNS, CDR2 SASEGT. The CDR3 has 14 residues. This chain's CDR3 is CASSRDRALETQYF. CDR3 DNA: TGTGCCAGCAGCCGGGACAGGGCTTTGGAGACCCAGTACTTC.

The J gene is TRBJ2-3, the V gene TRBV4-3; 7 bases fit TRBD1. CDR1 is LGHNA, CDR2 YSLEER, per germline. The CDR3 totals 14 residues. Trimming took 1 base from V and 4 from J; bases not matched to a gene: 2. The CDR3 protein is CASSQGGGADTQYF. DNA for the CDR3: TGCGCCAGCAGCCAAGGAGGGGGCGCAGATACGCAGTATTTT.

The chain links TRBV5-1 to TRBJ2-1; TRBD2 is a possible D gene (5 bases). This CDR3 region has 11 residues. Trimming stripped 3 bases from V and 12 bases from J, with 10 bases between. Per the germline V gene, CDR1 is SGHRS and CDR2 is YFSETQ. CDR3 in amino acids: CASSSLRGQFF. DNA for the CDR3: TGCGCCAGCAGCTCCCTTCGGGGGCAGTTCTTC.

The rearrangement links TRBV7-8 to TRBJ2-3, with a possible D match to TRBD2 (6 bases). V lost 0 bases and J 3 bases, leaving 7 bases between the germline ends. CDR3 length: 14 residues. CDR1 SGHVS and CDR2 FQNEAQ come from the germline V gene. The CDR3 sequence: CASSLALATDTQYF. The DNA of the CDR3 is TGTGCCAGCAGCTTAGCGCTAGCGACAGATACGCAGTATTTT.

This clone was seen a handful of times. The chain combines TRBV9 with TRBJ1-1; 9 positions match TRBD1. The junction had 1 base not matched to a gene; V was cut back by 1 base and J by 0 bases. CDR3 length: 15 residues. From germline, CDR1 is SGDLS and CDR2 YYNGEE. CDR3 DNA: TGTGCCAGCAGCGTAAGGGACAGGGTGAACACTGAAGCTTTCTTT. Encoded protein: CASSVRDRVNTEAFF.

This clone was counted only a few times. V usage is TRBV18 and J usage is TRBJ2-2; D not certain. The CDR3 totals 12 residues. In germline, CDR1 is KGHSH, CDR2 LQKENI. V was pared by 4 bases and J by 6 bases, with 6 bases between. The CDR3 DNA follows: TGTGCCAGCTCACATCGAGCCGGGGAGCTGTTTTTT. Protein product: CASSHRAGELFF.

There are a few counts of this clone. Written as DNA, the CDR3 is TGTGCCTGGAGTGATAACACCTACACCGGGGAGCTGTTTTTT. This gives the protein CAWSDNTYTGELFF. This chain links TRBV30 with TRBJ2-2; no clear D gene. CDR3 length: 14 amino acids. Between the trimmed V and J ends, which lost 1 base and 3 bases, there was a span of 9 bases. Germline CDR1 reads GTSNPN; CDR2 reads SVGIG (reference sequence).

V is TRBV6-6 and J is TRBJ2-5; 9 bases are shared with TRBD1. Trimming removed 6 bases from V and 5 bases from J; junction bases left unmatched: 7. Germline lookup yields CDR1 MNHNY and CDR2 SVGAGI (reference sequence). This CDR3 is built from 14 residues. For the CDR3, the DNA is TGTGCCAGCAGCATGGACAGGGGTGGTGAGACCCAGTACTTC. It translates to CASSMDRGGETQYF.

The genes are TRBV6-5 and TRBJ2-4, with TRBD1 matching 10 bases. CDR1 and CDR2 (germline): MNHEY, SVGAGI. V shed 5 bases and J 7 bases; nucleotides not matched to a gene: 5. This CDR3 spans 14 amino acids. The CDR3 DNA sequence: TGTGCCAGCAGTCGACAGGGGGCGAGGAACATTCAGTACTTC. It codes for CASSRQGARNIQYF.

This clone was counted between two and nine times. The rearrangement joins TRBV2 to TRBJ1-5; 7 bases are shared with TRBD1. V lost 3 bases and J lost 4; bases outside the gene matches: 3. CDR1 is SNHLY and CDR2 is FYNNEI in the germline V gene. The CDR3 length is 14 residues. CDR3 nucleotides: TGTGCCAGCAGTGAGGTACAGGGGAATCAGCCCCAGCATTTT. Its protein product is CASSEVQGNQPQHF.

A few counts support this clone. The chain recombines TRBV6-5 with TRBJ2-1, with TRBD2 matching over 10 bases. The CDR3 loop spans 15 amino acids. The junction had 6 bases not matched to a gene; V was cut back by 5 bases and J by 5 bases. CDR1 MNHEY and CDR2 SVGAGI come from the germline V gene. The CDR3 nucleotides are TGTGCCAGCAGTCGCGGGACTAGCGAACACAATGAGCAGTTCTTC. Translation: CASSRGTSEHNEQFF.

This clone was seen more than once but under ten times. The V gene is TRBV27, the J gene TRBJ2-7; D is perhaps TRBD1 (5 bases). This CDR3 region has 15 residues. Germline loops: CDR1 MNHEY, CDR2 SMNVEV (reference sequence). V was cut by 8 bases and J by 3 bases, with 20 bases left in between. CDR3 protein: CASSGTLTGFYEQYF. CDR3 nucleotide sequence: TGTGCCAGCTCCGGCACTCTTACAGGATTCTACGAGCAGTACTTC.

This clone was picked up a small number of times. This chain uses TRBV12-5 with TRBJ1-2, with TRBD1 matching 8 bases. CDR1 is LGHNT and CDR2 is FRNRAP in the germline V gene. CDR3 size: 15 residues. J gave up 4 bases and V 2 bases, and 6 bases lay outside the gene matches. The CDR3 reads CASGLPQGASYGYTF. The CDR3 nucleotides are TGTGCTAGTGGTTTGCCCCAGGGGGCCAGCTATGGCTACACCTTC.

The sample holds one count of this clone. The chain links TRBV5-1 to TRBJ2-2; D is perhaps TRBD1 (6 bases). The ends were cut back, 3 bases at V and 6 bases at J, with 9 bases in the middle. The CDR3 runs to 13 residues. Germline V CDR1 and CDR2: SGHRS, YFSETQ. The CDR3 nucleotides read TGCGCCAGCAGCTCCTACAGGGCCGGGGAGCTGTTTTTT. Its protein is CASSSYRAGELFF.

This clone was observed a few times. This chain connects TRBV7-9 to TRBJ2-7, with 7 nucleotides matching TRBD1. This CDR3 comprises 13 residues. The junction had 3 bases not matched to a gene; V was cut back by 4 bases and J by 3 bases. Looked up from germline, CDR1 is SEHNR and CDR2 is FQNEAQ (reference sequence). CDR3 nucleotide sequence: TGTGCCAGCAGCTGGGGACAGCACTACGAGCAGTACTTC. This codes for CASSWGQHYEQYF.

The chain employs TRBV15 and TRBJ2-3; 7 bases match TRBD2. With 2 bases clipped from V and 2 bases from J, the junction kept 7 bases outside the gene matches. The CDR3 sequence is 16 residues long. Germline V gene lookup returns CDR1 LNHNV and CDR2 YYDKDF (reference sequence). CDR3 sequence reads: CATSRRGTTYTDTQYF. In nucleotides, the CDR3 is TGTGCCACCAGCAGACGCGGGACTACCTACACAGATACGCAGTATTTT.

The chain recombines TRBV18 with TRBJ2-1; D uncertain. V lost 2 bases and J 9 bases, leaving 5 bases between the germline ends. The CDR3 contains 11 residues. Germline assignment: CDR1 KGHSH and CDR2 LQKENI. The CDR3 is CASSPASEQFF. CDR3 DNA: TGTGCCAGCTCACCAGCGAGTGAGCAGTTCTTC.

This clone was picked up a small number of times. This sequence joins TRBV7-9 and TRBJ2-1, with D possibly matching TRBD2 (6 bases). V was pared by 2 bases and J by 3 bases, with 8 bases between. CDR3 length equals 14 residues. The germline CDR1 and CDR2 sequences are SEHNR and FQNEAQ (reference sequence). CDR3 DNA: TGTGCCAGCAGCTTACGGGGGTTCTACAATGAGCAGTTCTTC. It codes for CASSLRGFYNEQFF.

This clone was counted a few times. The rearrangement joins TRBV5-1 to TRBJ2-3, with 10 positions matching TRBD2. The germline CDR1 and CDR2 sequences are SGHRS and YFSETQ. CDR3 length equals 15 residues. V was clipped by 4 bases and J by 2 bases; unmatched bases: 4. CDR3 sequence reads: CASSQGLANTDTQYF. In DNA, the CDR3 is TGCGCCAGCAGCCAGGGACTAGCGAACACAGATACGCAGTATTTT.

This clone was picked up a small number of times. This chain connects TRBV6-1 to TRBJ1-5; 8 bases are shared with TRBD1. The CDR3 loop spans 14 amino acids. V lost 6 bases and J lost 6; bases outside the gene matches: 7. CDR1 and CDR2 (germline): MNHNS, SASEGT. Here the CDR3 DNA reads TGTGCCAGCAGGACAGGGGCCGGTGGTCAGCCCCAGCATTTT. Its protein product is CASRTGAGGQPQHF.

The genes are TRBV5-1 and TRBJ2-5, with D perhaps TRBD2 (6 bases). The CDR3 has 15 residues. Germline CDR1 SGHRS, CDR2 YFSETQ. Trimming stripped 0 bases from V and 5 bases from J, with 14 bases between. The CDR3: CASSLVPGVGETQYF. For the CDR3, the DNA is TGCGCCAGCAGCTTGGTACCGGGAGTAGGGGAGACCCAGTACTTC. Complete variable domain (other parts from reference TRBV5-1 and TRBJ2-5): KAGVTQTPRYLIKTRGQQVTLSCSPISGHRSVSWYQQTPGQGLQFLFEYFSETQRNKGNFPGRFSGRQFSNSRSEMNVSTLELGDSALYLCASSLVPGVGETQYFGPGTRLLVL.

This clone was counted between two and nine times. The chain joins TRBV7-6 to TRBJ2-2; D might be TRBD2 (5 bases). CDR1 is SGHVS and CDR2 is FNYEAQ in the germline V gene. The CDR3 spans 14 residues. V was clipped by 2 bases and J by 1 base, with 5 bases between them. The CDR3 loop reads CASSLRGNTGELFF. Written as DNA, the CDR3 is TGTGCCAGCAGCTTACGGGGGAACACCGGGGAGCTGTTTTTT.